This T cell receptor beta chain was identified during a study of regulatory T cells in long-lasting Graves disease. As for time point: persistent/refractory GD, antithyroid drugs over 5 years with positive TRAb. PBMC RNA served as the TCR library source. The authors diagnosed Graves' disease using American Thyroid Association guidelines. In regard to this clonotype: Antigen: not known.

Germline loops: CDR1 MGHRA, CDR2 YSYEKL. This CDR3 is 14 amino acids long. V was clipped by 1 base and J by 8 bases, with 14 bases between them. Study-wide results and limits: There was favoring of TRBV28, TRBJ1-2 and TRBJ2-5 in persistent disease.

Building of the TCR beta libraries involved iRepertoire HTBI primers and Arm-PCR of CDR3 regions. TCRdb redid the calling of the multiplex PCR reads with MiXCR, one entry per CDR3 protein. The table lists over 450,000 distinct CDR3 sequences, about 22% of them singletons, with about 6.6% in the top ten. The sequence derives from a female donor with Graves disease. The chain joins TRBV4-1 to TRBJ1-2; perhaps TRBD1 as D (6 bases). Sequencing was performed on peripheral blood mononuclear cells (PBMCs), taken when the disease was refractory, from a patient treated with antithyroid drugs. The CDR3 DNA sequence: TGCGCCAGCAGCCAAGTTCTGGACAGCATAGGCTACACCTTC. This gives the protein CASSQVLDSIGYTF.